This entry lists 7 T cell receptor beta chains sequenced from one sample in a study of blood T cell repertoires in COVID-19. Only in-frame clones appear in the TCRdb table, and some are missing; sequencing was by immunoSEQ multiplex PCR. The table has about 140,000 clones, 80% to 85% seen once. Input material: peripheral blood. These receptors were obtained from a human donor in a cohort sampled during active COVID-19.

The chain employs TRBV7-9 and TRBJ2-5; D possibly corresponds to TRBD2 (7 bases). Trimming pared 6 bases from V and 10 bases from J, leaving 24 bases between. CDR1 is SEHNR, CDR2 FQNEAQ, per germline (reference sequence). The CDR3 runs to 15 residues. The chain's CDR3 is CASRSFGGLGGGQYF. CDR3 coding DNA: TGTGCCAGCAGATCTTTCGGGGGGCTTGGGGGCGGCCAGTACTTC.

V gene TRBV19 combines with J gene TRBJ2-6; D perhaps matches TRBD2 (5 bases). V lost 0 bases, J lost 0 bases, and 9 bases lay in between. The germline CDR1 and CDR2 sequences are LNHDA and SQIVND (reference sequence). CDR3 length: 17 amino acids. The CDR3 sequence is CASSIDSGYSGANVLTF. The CDR3 bases are TGTGCCAGTAGTATAGATTCGGGATACTCTGGGGCCAACGTCCTGACTTTC.

The chain is built from TRBV7-6 and TRBJ2-3, with 9 positions matching TRBD2. The J segment lost 2 bases and the V segment lost 5 bases, leaving 8 bases of the junction unmatched. There are 16 residues in the CDR3. CDR1 and CDR2 (germline): SGHVS, FNYEAQ. CDR3 loop: CASSRRGGGATDTQYF. The CDR3 DNA follows: TGTGCCAGCAGCCGAAGGGGCGGGGGGGCCACAGATACGCAGTATTTT.

Only one count was recorded for this clone. This rearrangement joins TRBV6-5 to TRBJ2-2; 7 bases fit TRBD2. The CDR3 has 13 residues. Trimming took 10 bases from V and 7 from J; bases not matched to a gene: 9. Looked up from germline, CDR1 is MNHEY and CDR2 is SVGAGI. The CDR3 spells CAIWSGAGGELFF. The CDR3 DNA reads TGTGCCATATGGAGCGGGGCGGGCGGGGAGCTGTTTTTT.

The chain combines TRBV7-9 with TRBJ2-2; 10 bases agree with TRBD1. With 4 bases clipped from V and 0 bases from J, the junction kept 11 bases outside the gene matches. The CDR3 sequence is 19 residues long. CDR1 is SEHNR, CDR2 FQNEAQ, per germline (reference sequence). The CDR3: CASSSSFGQGVANTGELFF. For the CDR3, the DNA is TGTGCCAGCAGCTCCTCTTTTGGACAGGGGGTTGCGAACACCGGGGAGCTGTTTTTT.

V is TRBV25-1 and J is TRBJ2-4; 7 bases align to TRBD2. With 2 bases clipped from V and 3 bases from J, the junction kept 10 bases outside the gene matches. The CDR3 has 17 amino acids. CDR1 is MGHDK, CDR2 SYGVNS, per germline. CDR3 residues: CASSEEVSGRGKNIQYF. The CDR3 nucleotides are TGTGCCAGCAGTGAAGAAGTTTCAGGGAGGGGCAAAAACATTCAGTACTTC.

V is TRBV10-3 and J is TRBJ2-2; 10 nucleotides line up with TRBD2. CDR1 and CDR2 (germline): ENHRY, SYGVKD. After removal of 5 bases from V and 1 base from J, the junction contained 4 bases not matched to a gene. The CDR3 totals 16 residues. The CDR3 coding sequence is TGTGCCATCAGTATAACTAGCGGGGAGAACACCGGGGAGCTGTTTTTT. Amino acids: CAISITSGENTGELFF.